This T cell receptor beta chain was captured by sequencing in a study of blood T cell repertoires in COVID-19. Study-wide background: Sample material is recorded as cDNA or gDNA derived from T cells, B-cell-depleted T cells, or PBMCs.

Original handling: How many nucleated cells were present was estimated from reference gene primer amplification. Libraries were prepared by immunoSEQ multiplex PCR; TCRdb keeps only in-frame clonotypes and omits some of them. V, J and clone size were drawn from that table, and D and trimming were deduced from the DNA. Seen here are some 290,000 clones, around 90% observed once, and the top ten hold roughly 2.9%. Followed over time, Seattle patients had been enrolled while infection was active. The CDR3 runs to 16 residues. V dropped 4 bases and J dropped 0 bases, with 13 bases sitting between them. The germline V gene has CDR1 MNHEY and CDR2 SVGAGI.

The TCR was taken from a young woman with COVID-19, enrolled during active disease. Input material: peripheral blood. V is TRBV6-5 and J is TRBJ1-5, with D possibly matching TRBD1 (6 bases). The CDR3 DNA sequence: TGTGCCAGCAGTTCTAGTGACAGGTATAGCAATCAGCCCCAGCATTTT. Translated: CASSSSDRYSNQPQHF.